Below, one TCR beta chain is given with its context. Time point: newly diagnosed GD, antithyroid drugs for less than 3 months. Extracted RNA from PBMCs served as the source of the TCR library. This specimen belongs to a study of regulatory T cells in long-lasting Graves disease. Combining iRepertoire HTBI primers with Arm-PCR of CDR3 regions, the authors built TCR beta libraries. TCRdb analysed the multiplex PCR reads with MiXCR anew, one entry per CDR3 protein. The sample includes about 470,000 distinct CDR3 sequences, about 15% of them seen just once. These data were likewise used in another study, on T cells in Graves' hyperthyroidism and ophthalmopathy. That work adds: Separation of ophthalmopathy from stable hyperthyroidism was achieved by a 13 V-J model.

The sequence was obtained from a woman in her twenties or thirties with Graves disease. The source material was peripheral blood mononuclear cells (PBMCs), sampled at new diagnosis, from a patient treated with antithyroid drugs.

In DNA, the CDR3 is TGTGCCAGCAGCGTTGGCGGACAGGCTAAGGGAGGGGTGAACACTGAAGCTTTCTTT. Residues: CASSVGGQAKGGVNTEAFF. V is TRBV9 and J is TRBJ1-1; 7 bases line up with TRBD1. The CDR3 is made up of 19 amino acids. Losses at the gene ends were 2 bases for V and 0 bases for J; bases not matched to a gene: 16. Germline CDR1 is SGDLS and CDR2 is YYNGEE.